A selection of T cell receptor beta chains follows, all from one sample in a study of molecular identifiers for immune sequencing clone quantification. One entry per CDR3 protein, called by TCRdb with MiXCR from the PCR reads. The sample records about 500,000 distinct CDR3 sequences, less than 30% being singletons. Sequences were obtained from naive CD8+ T cells from blood, with Jurkat cell RNA spiked in. Source of these receptors: a human donor in good health. Some libraries in this study had Jurkat cell RNA spiked in. The CDR3 runs from the conserved cysteine through the conserved F or W. D genes are given only for firm matches. Clone size appears in some rows only: once, few, many, or a class for an expanded clone.

d_call	v_call	j_call	clone_size	cdr3_nt	cdr3_aa
.	TRBV4-3	TRBJ2-3	few	TGCGCCAGCAGCCAAGGGCACGATACGCAGTATTTT	CASSQGHDTQYF
.	TRBV3-1	TRBJ1-1	.	TGTGCCAGCAGCCAAGTTACCAGGCCTGAAGCTTTCTTT	CASSQVTRPEAFF
TRBD1	TRBV24-1	TRBJ2-2	few	TGTGCCACCAGTGCTCGGACAGGGCGCGGGGAGCTGTTTTTT	CATSARTGRGELFF
.	TRBV19	TRBJ1-1	.	TGTGCCAGTATATGGAACACTGAAGCTTTCTTT	CASIWNTEAFF
.	TRBV7-8	TRBJ1-5	.	TGTGCCAGCAGCCCCTCCCGGGGGATTTATAGCAATCAGCCCCAGCATTTT	CASSPSRGIYSNQPQHF
.	TRBV30	TRBJ1-2	.	TGTGCCTGGAGCCCAAGTGGGGAAAACTATGGCTACACCTTC	CAWSPSGENYGYTF
TRBD1	TRBV3-1	TRBJ2-2	few	TGTGCCAGCAGCCACCTGGGACAGGGGAACACCGGGGAGCTGTTTTTT	CASSHLGQGNTGELFF
.	TRBV24-1	TRBJ2-1	many	TGTGCCACCAGTGTAGGGGATGAGCAGTTCTTC	CATSVGDEQFF
.	TRBV7-9	TRBJ2-1	.	TGTGCCAGCAGCTTAGCAACCGCCAATGAGCAGTTCTTC	CASSLATANEQFF
TRBD1	TRBV3-1	TRBJ1-2	.	TGTGCCAGCAGCCAAGTTCCGACAGGGAACTATGGCTACACCTTC	CASSQVPTGNYGYTF
TRBD2	TRBV18	TRBJ2-7	few	TGTGCCAGCTCCTCGAGGGGACTAGCGAAACCCTACGAGCAGTACTTC	CASSSRGLAKPYEQYF
TRBD1	TRBV4-3	TRBJ2-5	.	TGCGCCAGCAGCAAAGACAGGGGGCTTTGGGAGACCCAGTACTTC	CASSKDRGLWETQYF
.	TRBV7-9	TRBJ1-1	.	TGTGCCACTAGCGCCTCGGACCCGGGGAACACTGAAGCTTTCTTT	CATSASDPGNTEAFF
.	TRBV6-1	TRBJ2-3	.	TGTGCCAGCAGTGAATACGCGGGGGCCACAGATACGCAGTATTTT	CASSEYAGATDTQYF
.	TRBV5-5	TRBJ1-6	.	TGTGCCAGCAGTCATCGGCCCCCGGCTAGCTCCTATAATTCACCCCTCCACTTT	CASSHRPPASSYNSPLHF
.	TRBV4-3	TRBJ2-7	once	TGCGCCAGCAGCCAAGGGTCGGGGGAGAGCTCCTACGAGCAGTACTTC	CASSQGSGESSYEQYF
TRBD1	TRBV4-3	TRBJ1-1	.	TGCGCCAGCAGCCAATGGACAGGGAACACTGAAGCTTTCTTT	CASSQWTGNTEAFF
TRBD1	TRBV7-2	TRBJ2-7	.	TGTGGCAGCAGCCAGACAGGGAACTACGAGCAGTACTTC	CGSSQTGNYEQYF
TRBD2	TRBV4-3	TRBJ2-3	many	TGCGCCAGCAGCCAAAGGGAACTAGCGGGAGGGCCAGCAGATACGCAGTATTTT	CASSQRELAGGPADTQYF
TRBD2	TRBV28	TRBJ2-7	few	TGTGCCAGCAGTTTACGCGAACTAGCGCCAGGATCCTACGAGCAGTACTTC	CASSLRELAPGSYEQYF
TRBD2	TRBV2	TRBJ2-7	.	TGTGCCAGCTTTGGACCTCCCCGGGAGGAACAGTACTTC	CASFGPPREEQYF
.	TRBV5-1	TRBJ2-1	few	TGCGCCAGCAGCTTGGCGCACCCAGTAAGCTCCTACAATGAGCAGTTCTTC	CASSLAHPVSSYNEQFF
.	TRBV19	TRBJ1-5	.	TGTGCCAGTAGTATGTTCCAGGGCGGACAGCCCCAGCATTTT	CASSMFQGGQPQHF
.	TRBV5-1	TRBJ2-7	many	TGCGCCAGCAGCTTGGTAGCCTACGAGCAGTACTTC	CASSLVAYEQYF
TRBD1	TRBV27	TRBJ2-3	few	TGTGCCAGCAGTGGGACAGCTCATACGCAGTATTTT	CASSGTAHTQYF
TRBD1	TRBV4-1	TRBJ2-7	.	TGCGCCAGCAGCCAAGTGACAGGGGACTACGAGCAGTACTTC	CASSQVTGDYEQYF
.	TRBV7-2	TRBJ1-5	few	TGTGCCAGCAGCCCCCGGGGTTTTAGCAATCAGCCCCAGCATTTT	CASSPRGFSNQPQHF